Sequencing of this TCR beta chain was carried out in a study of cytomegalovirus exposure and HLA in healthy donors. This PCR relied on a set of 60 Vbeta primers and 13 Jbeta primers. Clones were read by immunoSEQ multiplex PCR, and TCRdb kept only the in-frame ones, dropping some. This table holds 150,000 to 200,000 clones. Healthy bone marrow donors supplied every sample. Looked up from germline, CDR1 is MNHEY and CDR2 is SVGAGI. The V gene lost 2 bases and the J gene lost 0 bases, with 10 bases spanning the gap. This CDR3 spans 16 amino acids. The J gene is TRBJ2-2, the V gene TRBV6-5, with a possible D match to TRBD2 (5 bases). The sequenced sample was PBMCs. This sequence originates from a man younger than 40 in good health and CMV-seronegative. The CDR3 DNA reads TGTGCCAGCAGTTACCGAGGGATCCCGAACACCGGGGAGCTGTTTTTT. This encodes CASSYRGIPNTGELFF.